The 22 T cell receptor beta chains below come from one sample, sequenced in a study of tissue T cells after allogeneic stem cell transplantation. Only in-frame clones appear in the TCRdb table, and some are missing; sequencing was by immunoSEQ multiplex PCR. The sample consists of several thousand clones, approximately 55% of them appearing once. Stated time point: mouse harvest day 7 after allogeneic transplant. Mouse grafts combined 10^7 T-cell-depleted bone marrow cells with 10^6 splenic CD5+ T cells. Sample: lymph node tissue. The receptors originated from a female BALB/c mouse given C57BL/6 T cells with graft-versus-host disease after an allogeneic hematopoietic cell transplant.

In the case of this clone: Gene labels here are mouse ones. The CDR3 extends 1 residue past the end of the read, so its final part is completed from the germline J gene. V gene TRBV15 combines with J gene TRBJ2-5; D may be TRBD1 (6 bases). The CDR3 spans 13 residues. V was clipped by 3 bases and J by 5 bases, with 9 bases between them. The germline CDR1 and CDR2 sequences are SGHND and FRSKSL. The DNA read from the CDR3 is TGTGCCAGCAGTTTCGACAGGCGAGACACCCAGTAC. Encoded protein: CASSFDRRDTQY. The whole CDR3 is CASSFDRRDTQYF.

This clone was observed a handful of times. Germline and genes: mouse. The CDR3 end lies 1 residue beyond the end of the read and is filled in from the germline J gene. The chain recombines TRBV19 with TRBJ1-1; D unclear. Trimming took 4 bases from V and 0 from J, leaving 10 bases between them. The length of the CDR3 is 14 residues. Per germline, CDR1 FNHDT and CDR2 SITEND (reference sequence). The DNA read from the CDR3 is TGTGCCAGCAGTCCCGCCCGGGCAAACACAGAAGTCTTC. Encoded protein: CASSPARANTEVF. The whole CDR3 sequence reads CASSPARANTEVFF.

Notes on this clone: Gene names are mouse gene names. The read comes to an end 1 residue before the CDR3 does, leaving the germline J gene to fill in the end. The rearrangement joins TRBV12-1 to TRBJ1-4, with unresolved D. The CDR3 totals 15 residues. CDR1 is SGHSN and CDR2 is HYEKVE in the germline V gene. V dropped 0 bases and J dropped 0 bases, with 7 bases sitting between them. Partial CDR3 DNA: TGTGCCAGCTCTCTCGAGGCAATTTCCAACGAAAGATTATTT. It codes for CASSLEAISNERLF. The full CDR3 reads CASSLEAISNERLFF.

By share, this clone counts as medium-sized. Gene names and germline match the mouse. The sequence runs out 1 residue before the end of the CDR3; the remainder is reconstructed from the germline J gene. The V and J genes are TRBV26 and TRBJ2-5; 9 positions match TRBD1. The CDR3 covers 14 residues. Germline CDR1 reads KGHPV; CDR2 reads FQNQEV (reference sequence). V was clipped by 2 bases and J by 6 bases; unmatched bases: 3. The CDR3 sequence: CASSLTGGADTQYF. CDR3 DNA (partial): TGTGCCAGCAGTCTGACAGGGGGCGCCGACACCCAGTAC.

With regard to this clone: The listed genes are named as in mouse. The read terminates 1 residue before the CDR3 end, so the remaining end is supplied by the germline J gene. This chain joins TRBV19 and TRBJ2-7; 10 bases fit TRBD2. V was clipped by 4 bases and J by 6 bases; unmatched bases: 7. Germline V gives CDR1 FNHDT, CDR2 SITEND (reference sequence). The CDR3 runs to 14 residues. The chain's CDR3 is CASSQDWGVGEQYF. CDR3 bases read: TGTGCCAGCAGTCAAGACTGGGGGGTGGGTGAACAGTAC.

With respect to this clone: This may come from a read error, since a much larger clone is one base off. Any gene name here is a mouse gene name. The read terminates 1 residue ahead of where the CDR3 ends, so the germline J gene completes it. The chain employs TRBV26 and TRBJ1-3; D gene unclear. The CDR3 has 14 residues. Germline loops: CDR1 KGHPV, CDR2 FQNQEV (reference sequence). The part of the CDR3 DNA that was read is TGTGCCGGCAGTCTGGGGTATTCTGGAAATACGCTCTAT. It specifies CAGSLGYSGNTLY. The full CDR3 protein is CAGSLGYSGNTLYF.

Concerning this clone: Each gene name is a mouse one. The CDR3 end lies 1 residue beyond the end of the read and is filled in from the germline J gene. The chain links TRBV31 to TRBJ2-4, with D possibly TRBD2 on 6 matching bases. Trimming shortened V by 0 bases and J by 2 bases, and 9 bases separated the two germline ends. Germline values: CDR1 GKSSPN, CDR2 SITVG. The CDR3 totals 14 residues. This CDR3 reads CAWSLVGLQNTLYF. The sequenced CDR3 bases are TGTGCCTGGAGTCTAGTGGGACTTCAAAACACCTTGTAC.

This clone was counted between two and nine times. All gene names here are mouse names. The read finishes 1 residue shy of the CDR3 end, and the germline J gene is used to complete it. The J gene is TRBJ2-1, the V gene TRBV15; tentatively, D is TRBD2 (6 bases). The germline V and J ends were trimmed by 4 bases and 0 bases, with 7 bases remaining between them. The CDR3 length is 14 residues. Germline CDR1 is SGHND and CDR2 is FRSKSL. The covered CDR3 bases are TGTGCCAGCAGTTCTGGGGCTAACTATGCTGAGCAGTTC. Protein: CASSSGANYAEQF. The entire CDR3 sequence reads CASSSGANYAEQFF.

On this clone: Gene names are the mouse ones. The read finishes 1 residue shy of the CDR3 end, and the germline J gene is used to complete it. This chain joins TRBV26 and TRBJ1-1; D is perhaps TRBD1 (5 bases). V lost 7 bases and J 0 bases, leaving 9 bases between the germline ends. The CDR3 has 13 residues. Germline CDR1 reads KGHPV; CDR2 reads FQNQEV (reference sequence). Incomplete CDR3 DNA: TGTGCCAGCATGGACAATGCAAACACAGAAGTCTTC. It translates to CASMDNANTEVF. The full-length CDR3 reads as CASMDNANTEVFF.

Note on this clone: Any gene name here is a mouse gene name. Partial CDR3 DNA: TGTGCCAGCAGCCAAGACTGGGGGGGTGCTGAGCAGTTC. It is translated as CASSQDWGGAEQF. The full CDR3 sequence reads CASSQDWGGAEQFF. The rearrangement joins TRBV5 to TRBJ2-1, with 9 bases identical to TRBD2. The read is 1 residue too short to cover the CDR3 end, so that end is filled in from the germline J gene. Germline CDR1 LGHNA, CDR2 YNLKQL (reference sequence). The CDR3 runs 14 residues. J was trimmed by 6 bases and V by 0 bases; bases with no gene match: 0.

On this clone: Here the gene names and germline are mouse. The missing CDR3 end, 1 residue past where the read stops, is filled in from the germline J gene. The chain couples TRBV12-1 to TRBJ2-2; 10 bases line up with TRBD1. Germline loops: CDR1 SGHSN, CDR2 HYEKVE. CDR3 length equals 14 residues. V lost 2 bases to trimming and J lost 4 bases; unmatched junction nucleotides: 0. CDR3 bases read: TGTGCCAGCTCTCGGACAGGGGGCACCGGGCAGCTCTAC. This translates into CASSRTGGTGQLY. The whole CDR3 protein reads CASSRTGGTGQLYF.

A note on this clone: Mouse names are used for the genes. The read ends 1 residue before the CDR3 terminus; that terminus is restored from the germline J gene. This sequence joins TRBV26 and TRBJ2-7, with D perhaps matching TRBD1 (6 bases). The CDR3 length is 12 residues. Germline CDR1 and CDR2: KGHPV and FQNQEV (reference sequence). V was clipped by 5 bases and J by 4 bases, with 9 bases between them. This CDR3 is CASSTGTYEQYF. The covered CDR3 bases are TGTGCCAGCAGTACCGGGACATATGAACAGTAC.

Comment on this clone: Here the gene names and germline are mouse. The read ends 1 residue early relative to the CDR3; the germline J gene fills the gap. The rearrangement joins TRBV23 to TRBJ2-5; TRBD1, the table's D call, was not compared with the DNA. This CDR3 region has 12 residues. The germline CDR1 and CDR2 sequences are KGHTA and FQNQQP. The sequenced part of the CDR3 DNA is TGCTCCAGCAGTCAAACAGGGAACACCCAGTAC. Translation: CSSSQTGNTQY. The entire CDR3 sequence reads CSSSQTGNTQYF.

This clone was observed a single time. Genes here carry mouse names. The observed sequence ends 1 residue before the CDR3 terminus, with the missing tail filled in from the germline J gene. This rearrangement joins TRBV12-2 to TRBJ2-5, with 10 bases lining up with TRBD2. This CDR3 region has 15 residues. Germline lookup yields CDR1 SGHLS and CDR2 HYDKME. The J segment lost 4 bases and the V segment lost 2 bases, leaving 5 bases of the junction unmatched. The sequenced CDR3 bases are TGTGCCAGCTCTCCTCACTGGGGGGGAGAAGACACCCAGTAC. Residues: CASSPHWGGEDTQY. The CDR3 reads in full as CASSPHWGGEDTQYF.

About this clone: Gene and germline names: mouse. The read comes to an end 1 residue before the CDR3 does, leaving the germline J gene to fill in the end. This chain connects TRBV14 to TRBJ2-4; D may correspond to TRBD1 or TRBD2 (5 bases each). There are 13 residues in the CDR3. Per germline, CDR1 SGHDT and CDR2 FRDEAV. The sequenced part of the CDR3 DNA is TGTGCAGCAGTTCTGCAGGGACGAAACACCTTGTAC. Residues: CAAVLQGRNTLY. The entire CDR3 sequence reads CAAVLQGRNTLYF. The full variable domain, in which reference TRBV14 and TRBJ2-4 provide the parts outside the CDR3, is EAGVTQSPRYAVLQEGQAVSFWCDPISGHDTLYWYQQPRDQGPQLLVYFRDEAVIDNSQLPSDRFSAVRPKGTNSTLKIQSAKQGDTATYLCAAVLQGRNTLYFGAGTRLSVL.

With respect to this clone: Any gene name here is a mouse gene name. From the germline J gene comes the end of the CDR3, since the read stops 1 residue before it. The chain combines TRBV2 with TRBJ2-1, with 11 positions matching TRBD2. J was trimmed by 6 bases and V by 2 bases; bases with no gene match: 3. Germline lookup yields CDR1 LGHNA and CDR2 YSYQKL. There are 15 residues in the CDR3. CDR3 sequence: CASSQTGGALAEQFF. The part of the CDR3 DNA that was read is TGTGCCAGCAGCCAAACTGGGGGGGCGCTTGCTGAGCAGTTC.

This clone was seen only a few times. Gene names are mouse gene names. The CDR3 end falls 1 residue outside the read, so it is completed with the germline J gene. The chain couples TRBV5 to TRBJ1-1; no clear D. Trimming took 0 bases from V and 3 from J, leaving 5 bases between them. The CDR3 contains 13 residues. CDR1 is LGHNA, CDR2 YNLKQL, per germline (reference sequence). CDR3 DNA (partial): TGTGCCAGCAGCCAAGATCCAGACACAGAAGTCTTC. The encoded protein is CASSQDPDTEVF. The full CDR3 reads CASSQDPDTEVFF.

Turning to this clone: Any gene name here is a mouse gene name. The read terminates 1 residue before the CDR3 end, so the remaining end is supplied by the germline J gene. The rearrangement joins TRBV26 to TRBJ2-3; 10 bases agree with TRBD1. The CDR3 runs to 13 residues. The V gene end was trimmed by 6 bases and the J gene end by 3 bases; junction bases not matched to a gene: 0. CDR1 and CDR2 (germline): KGHPV, FQNQEV (reference sequence). CDR3 sequence reads: CASRTGGAETLYF. The sequenced part of the CDR3 DNA is TGTGCCAGCAGGACAGGGGGCGCAGAAACGCTGTAT.

This clone was counted a few times. The gene symbols are mouse symbols. The missing CDR3 end, 1 residue past where the read stops, is filled in from the germline J gene. V usage is TRBV13-3 and J usage is TRBJ2-3; 7 bases map to TRBD1. The CDR3 runs 14 residues. CDR1 and CDR2 (germline): NNHDY, SYVADS. V trimming: 5 bases; J trimming: 0 bases; junction bases outside the gene matches: 3. CDR3 sequence reads: CASRGQNSAETLYF. CDR3 DNA (partial): TGTGCCAGCAGGGGACAGAATAGTGCAGAAACGCTGTAT.

Details on this clone: These gene names are mouse names. From the germline J gene comes the end of the CDR3, since the read stops 1 residue before it. The gene calls are TRBV20 and TRBJ2-4; 9 nucleotides match TRBD2. The CDR3 runs to 15 residues. Germline V CDR1 and CDR2: GFQATS, STVNSAI. Germline trimming cut 0 bases from V and 0 bases from J; bases unmatched to any gene: 1. This CDR3 reads CGARDWGGSQNTLYF. CDR3 bases read: TGTGGTGCTAGGGACTGGGGGGGTAGTCAAAACACCTTGTAC.

By its share, this clone is medium-sized. These gene names are mouse names. Read coverage stops 1 residue before the CDR3 terminus; the germline J gene supplies the remainder. The gene calls are TRBV19 and TRBJ2-7; 11 positions match TRBD2. The CDR3 contains 15 residues. Per germline, CDR1 FNHDT and CDR2 SITEND (reference sequence). V lost 5 bases to trimming and J lost 3 bases; unmatched junction nucleotides: 7. CDR3 DNA (partial): TGTGCCAGCAGGACCAACTGGGGGGGCGGCTATGAACAGTAC. Its protein product is CASRTNWGGGYEQY. The full CDR3 protein reads CASRTNWGGGYEQYF. Full variable domain (remainder filled in from reference TRBV19 and TRBJ2-7): GGIITQTPKFLIGQEGQKLTLKCQQNFNHDTMYWYRQDSGKGLRLIYYSITENDLQKGDLSEGYDASREKKSSFSLTVTSAQKNEMAVFLCASRTNWGGGYEQYFGPGTRLTVL.

Comment on this clone: The gene names given are mouse names. The observed sequence ends 1 residue before the CDR3 terminus, with the missing tail filled in from the germline J gene. The V call is TRBV20, the J call TRBJ2-7; 10 bases line up with TRBD2. The germline V gene has CDR1 GFQATS and CDR2 STVNSAI. The CDR3 is 13 residues long. The J segment lost 6 bases and the V segment lost 4 bases, leaving 6 bases of the junction unmatched. CDR3: CGANWGGRCEQYF. The CDR3 DNA, read in part, is TGTGGTGCTAACTGGGGGGGGCGCTGTGAACAGTAC.